This T cell receptor (beta chain) is drawn from a study of blood T cell repertoires in COVID-19. Only in-frame clones appear in the TCRdb table, and some are missing; sequencing was by immunoSEQ multiplex PCR. This repertoire shows roughly 120,000 clones, 70% to 90% found once; its top ten account for under 4%. CDR1 and CDR2 (germline): SGHTA, FQGNSA. V was clipped by 5 bases and J by 8 bases; unmatched bases: 10. The CDR3 sequence is 15 residues long. This sequence joins TRBV7-2 and TRBJ2-3; 10 positions match TRBD2. The sample consisted of peripheral blood. This TCR came from a man aged 40-49 years with acute or convalescent COVID-19. This CDR3 is CASSPLSGGAVTQYF. The CDR3 DNA is TGTGCCAGCAGCCCGCTAAGCGGGGGGGCCGTTACGCAGTATTTT.